The T cell receptor beta chain described here comes from a study of control samples from healthy donors and cancer patients. Trimming left V 0 bases short and J 4 bases short, with 10 bases between. This CDR3 contains 14 residues. Germline-derived CDR1 and CDR2 are SGDLS and YYNGEE. The protocol was immunoSEQ multiplex PCR, while the TCRdb copy is restricted to in-frame clones and leaves out a portion. The sample lists 100,000 to 150,000 clones, about nine tenths occurring once. The clonotype originates from a man between 35 and 55 years old in good health. The chain carries TRBV9 and TRBJ1-2, with D tentatively TRBD1 (5 bases). Source material: blood. CDR3 DNA: TGTGCCAGCAGCGTAGATGGGGCTAGCTATGGCTACACCTTC. It codes for CASSVDGASYGYTF. The variable domain in full, completed from reference TRBV9 and TRBJ1-2, reads DSGVTQTPKHLITATGQRVTLRCSPRSGDLSVYWYQQSLDQGLQFLIQYYNGEERAKGNILERFSAQQFPDLHSELNLSSLELGDSALYFCASSVDGASYGYTFGSGTRLTVV.